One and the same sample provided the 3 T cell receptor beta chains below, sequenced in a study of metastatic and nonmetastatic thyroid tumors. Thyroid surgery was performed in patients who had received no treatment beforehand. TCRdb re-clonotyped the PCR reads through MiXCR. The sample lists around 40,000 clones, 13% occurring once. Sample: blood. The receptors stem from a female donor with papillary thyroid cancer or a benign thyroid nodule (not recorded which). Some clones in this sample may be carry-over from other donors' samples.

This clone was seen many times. CDR3 in amino acids: CASSSSSRANGRGEQFF. Here the CDR3 DNA reads TGTGCCAGCAGTTCGTCGTCCCGGGCCAACGGTCGTGGTGAGCAGTTCTTC. The V and J genes are TRBV28 and TRBJ2-1; no clear D gene. CDR1 and CDR2 from the germline V gene are MDHEN and SYDVKM. Trimming left V 4 bases short and J 9 bases short, with 25 bases between. CDR3 length: 17 amino acids. Supplemented by reference TRBV28 and TRBJ2-1, the full variable domain reads DVKVTQSSRYLVKRTGEKVFLECVQDMDHENMFWYRQDPGLGLRLIYFSYDVKMKEKGDIPEGYSVSREKKERFSLILESASTNQTSMYLCASSSSSRANGRGEQFFGPGTRLTVL.

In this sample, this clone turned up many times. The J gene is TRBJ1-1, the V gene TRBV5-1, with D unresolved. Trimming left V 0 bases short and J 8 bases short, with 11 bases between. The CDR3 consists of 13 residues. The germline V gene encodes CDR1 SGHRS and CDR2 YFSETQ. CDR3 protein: CASSLGVSLEAFF. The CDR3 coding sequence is TGCGCCAGCAGCTTGGGGGTCTCCTTAGAAGCTTTCTTT.

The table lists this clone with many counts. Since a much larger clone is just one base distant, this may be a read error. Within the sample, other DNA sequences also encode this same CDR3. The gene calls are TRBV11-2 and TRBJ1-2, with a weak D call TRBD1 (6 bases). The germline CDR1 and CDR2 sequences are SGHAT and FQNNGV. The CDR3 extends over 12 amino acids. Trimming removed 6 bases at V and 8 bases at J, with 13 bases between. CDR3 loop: CASRLGGHGYTF. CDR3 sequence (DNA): TGTGCCAGCAGATTGGGGGGGCACGGCTACACCTTC.